This TCR beta chain was recovered during a study of T-cell memory formation after mild COVID-19. In the study overall: There were largely donor-specific TCR clusters.

A single record per CDR3 protein comes from TCRdb applying MiXCR to the 5' RACE reads. In the table there are 500,000 to 600,000 distinct CDR3 sequences, about 20% of which are singletons. This clonotype was detected a few times. V lost 1 base, J lost 7 bases, and 4 bases stayed unmatched. Looked up from germline, CDR1 is DFQATT and CDR2 is SNEGSKA (reference sequence). CDR3 length equals 13 residues. This clonotype was sampled from an adult woman who had mild COVID-19 (a few samples of this study predate the infection). Cell type and time point are not known. Sequenced sample: PBMCs or a T cell subset sorted from them (not recorded which). The rearrangement joins TRBV20-1 to TRBJ2-1, with 7 bases aligning to TRBD2. The CDR3: CSARGWGGNEQFF. CDR3 nucleotide sequence: TGCAGTGCTAGAGGGTGGGGGGGTAATGAGCAGTTCTTC.